One sample yielded the 25 T cell receptor beta chains listed below, sequenced in a study of CD8+CD57+ T cells in acquired aplastic anemia. Genomic DNA, the template, was used for profiling of the TCR beta VDJ and CDR3. One entry per CDR3 protein, called by TCRdb with MiXCR from the reads. The table has some 220,000 distinct CDR3 sequences, roughly 35% seen once. The sequenced material came from sorted CD4+, CD8+, or CD8+CD57+ T cells (not recorded which) from PBMCs. The receptors derive from a human donor in good health, serving as a control.

This clonotype came up many times. The chain joins TRBV12-3 or TRBV12-4 to TRBJ2-5; TRBD2 matches at 7 bases. The CDR3 is 13 amino acids. With 5 bases clipped from V and 3 bases from J, the junction kept 3 bases outside the gene matches. CDR3 DNA sequence: TGTGCCAGCAGTCACCTAGCGGAAGAGACCCAGTACTTC. This codes for CASSHLAEETQYF.

The table lists this clonotype with many counts. The chain carries TRBV24-1 and TRBJ2-3, with D possibly being TRBD1 (5 bases). The CDR3 covers 14 residues. CDR1 and CDR2 from the germline V gene are KGHDR and SFDVKD. Deletions cut 0 bases from V and 3 bases from J, with 6 bases between. The CDR3 loop reads CATSDLGATDTQYF. CDR3 DNA sequence: TGTGCCACCAGTGATTTGGGGGCGACAGATACGCAGTATTTT.

V gene TRBV9 combines with J gene TRBJ1-6, with 9 bases matching TRBD1. The J segment lost 9 bases and the V segment lost 0 bases, leaving 4 bases of the junction unmatched. The CDR3 sequence is 15 residues long. Germline V gives CDR1 SGDLS, CDR2 YYNGEE. The DNA for the CDR3 is TGTGCCAGCAGCGTAGGGGGACAGGGATCTTCACCCCTCCACTTT. As protein: CASSVGGQGSSPLHF.

As concerns this clonotype: Germline is not matched at one junction end, which may reflect a read error. This chain joins TRBV9 and TRBJ1-5; the D is unclear. Germline V gene data show CDR1 as SGDLS and CDR2 as YYNGEE. The CDR3 consists of 13 residues. The CDR3 DNA sequence: TGTGCCAGCAGCGTAGATATAGATCAGCCCCAGCGTTTT. Its translation is CASSVDIDQPQRF.

The chain has TRBV7-8 and TRBJ1-1; D is uncertain. V was cut by 1 base and J by 5 bases, with 11 bases left in between. Germline V gene lookup returns CDR1 SGHVS and CDR2 FQNEAQ. The CDR3 contains 14 residues. Here the CDR3 reads CASSLVVLGTEAFF. CDR3 nucleotides: TGTGCCAGCAGCTTAGTGGTTTTGGGTACTGAAGCTTTCTTT.

The table lists this clonotype with many counts. This chain links TRBV7-3 with TRBJ2-1, with 10 bases fitting TRBD2. The V gene's germline CDR1 is SGHTA and CDR2 FQGTGA. V shed 5 bases and J 8 bases; nucleotides not matched to a gene: 9. The CDR3 runs 15 residues. The CDR3 sequence is CASSPGSGGAHEQFF. In nucleotides, the CDR3 is TGTGCCAGCAGCCCTGGGAGCGGGGGGGCCCATGAGCAGTTCTTC. The complete variable domain, with remaining parts taken from reference TRBV7-3 and TRBJ2-1, reads GAGVSQTPSNKVTEKGKYVELRCDPISGHTALYWYRQSLGQGPEFLIYFQGTGAADDSGLPNDRFFAVRPEGSVSTLKIQRTERGDSAVYLCASSPGSGGAHEQFFGPGTRLTVL.

The J gene is TRBJ1-6, the V gene TRBV2; D gene uncertain. The ends were cut back, 3 bases at V and 6 bases at J, with 9 bases in the middle. CDR3 size: 14 residues. Germline V gene lookup returns CDR1 SNHLY and CDR2 FYNNEI. The CDR3 DNA reads TGTGCCAGCAGTGACCGGAGTCGTAATTCACCCCTCCACTTT. It yields the protein CASSDRSRNSPLHF. The whole variable domain, filled in from reference TRBV2 and TRBJ1-6, reads EPEVTQTPSHQVTQMGQEVILRCVPISNHLYFYWYRQILGQKVEFLVSFYNNEISEKSEIFDDQFSVERPDGSNFTLKIRSTKLEDSAMYFCASSDRSRNSPLHFGNGTRLTVT.

The chain is built from TRBV12-3 or TRBV12-4 and TRBJ2-3, with TRBD2 as a possible D gene (7 bases). The CDR3 length is 16 residues. Trimming removed 5 bases from V and 1 base from J, with 16 bases in between. The CDR3 nucleotides read TGTGCCAGCAGTGCACAGGGAGGGTTGGGCACAGATACGCAGTATTTT. This gives the protein CASSAQGGLGTDTQYF.

This clonotype was counted between two and nine times. The rearrangement links TRBV25-1 to TRBJ1-1; 7 positions agree with TRBD1. CDR1 is MGHDK and CDR2 is SYGVNS in the germline V gene. This CDR3 is 16 amino acids long. Unmatched junction bases numbered 8, after V lost 3 bases and J lost 1 base. CDR3 in DNA: TGTGCCAGCAGTGATAGGACAGGATCAGGGAACACTGAAGCTTTCTTT. It encodes CASSDRTGSGNTEAFF.

This clonotype was seen repeatedly, ten times or more. This chain joins TRBV19 and TRBJ1-4; a possible D gene is TRBD1 (6 bases). CDR1 and CDR2 from the germline V gene are LNHDA and SQIVND (reference sequence). This CDR3 region has 15 residues. Trimming took 7 bases from V and 0 from J, leaving 12 bases between them. The CDR3: CASKDRSTTNEKLFF. In DNA, the CDR3 is TGTGCCAGTAAGGACAGATCAACAACTAATGAAAAACTGTTTTTT.

This clonotype was seen ten or more times. The V call is TRBV12-3 or TRBV12-4, the J call TRBJ1-2; D may be TRBD1 (5 bases). V dropped 7 bases and J dropped 3 bases, with 15 bases sitting between them. CDR3 size: 14 residues. The CDR3 is CASTRGEGYYGYTF. CDR3 sequence (DNA): TGTGCCAGCACCCGGGGGGAGGGGTACTATGGCTACACCTTC.

The genes are TRBV20-1 and TRBJ2-3; no definite D call. CDR1 is DFQATT, CDR2 SNEGSKA, per germline (reference sequence). The CDR3 is 16 residues long. The CDR3 here is CSPMTLSSYYSDTQYF. CDR3 sequence (DNA): TGCAGCCCCATGACCCTCAGTTCATATTATTCGGATACGCAGTATTTT.

This chain connects TRBV11-1 to TRBJ2-7; TRBD1 might be the D (6 bases). Germline-derived CDR1 and CDR2 are SGHAT and FQDESV (reference sequence). V was cut by 6 bases and J by 0 bases, with 24 bases left in between. This CDR3 comprises 18 residues. The CDR3 sequence is CASRPSFFGQPNSYEQYF. DNA for the CDR3: TGTGCCAGCAGACCATCGTTTTTCGGACAGCCGAACTCCTACGAGCAGTACTTC.

This clonotype was detected ten times or more. The rearrangement uses TRBV7-9 and TRBJ2-7, with D uncertain. V was pared by 5 bases and J by 2 bases, with 10 bases between. The CDR3 runs 13 residues. Germline V lookup: CDR1 SEHNR, CDR2 FQNEAQ (reference sequence). The DNA of the CDR3 is TGTGCCAGCAGCCCCAAGGGTCCCTACGAGCAGTACTTC. This gives the protein CASSPKGPYEQYF.

This clonotype was detected ten times or more. Mismatch with germline at one junction end may stem from a read error. J is TRBJ2-5 and V is TRBV10-1; no reliable D call. The germline V gene encodes CDR1 WNHNN and CDR2 SYGVQD (reference sequence). CDR3 size: 13 residues. In nucleotides, the CDR3 is TGCGCCAGCAGTCGTCTGGCCCAAGAGACCCAATACTTC. It specifies CASSRLAQETQYF.

The chain combines TRBV5-4 with TRBJ2-3; 11 positions agree with TRBD2. Trimming removed 2 bases from V and 6 bases from J; junction bases left unmatched: 5. Germline CDR1 is SGHNT and CDR2 is YYREEE (reference sequence). CDR3 size: 15 residues. The CDR3 protein is CASSLPGLAVDTQYF. DNA for the CDR3: TGTGCCAGCAGCTTACCGGGACTAGCGGTGGATACGCAGTATTTT.

This clonotype occurred many times. This sequence joins TRBV10-3 and TRBJ1-4; TRBD1 is a possible D gene (5 bases). CDR3 length: 15 residues. V was shortened by 10 bases and J by 6 bases, with 21 bases between the two germline ends. Per germline, CDR1 ENHRY and CDR2 SYGVKD. This chain's CDR3 is CAKGWSGRKDEKLFF. DNA of the CDR3: TGTGCCAAAGGTTGGTCGGGACGGAAGGATGAAAAACTGTTTTTT.

V usage is TRBV10-3 and J usage is TRBJ2-7; tentatively, D is TRBD2 (5 bases). Germline V gene data show CDR1 as ENHRY and CDR2 as SYGVKD. This CDR3 has 15 residues. Between the trimmed V and J ends, which lost 10 bases and 3 bases, there was a span of 22 bases. CDR3 sequence: CASTDPPGSIYEQYF. The CDR3 DNA is TGTGCCAGCACCGACCCGCCGGGATCCATCTACGAGCAGTACTTC.

In regard to this clonotype: The junction differs from germline at one of its ends, possibly a read error. The V call is TRBV7-9, the J call TRBJ2-5; 7 bases line up with TRBD2. CDR1 SEHNR and CDR2 FQNEAQ come from the germline V gene (reference sequence). The length of the CDR3 is 14 residues. The chain's CDR3 is CAGSLGGQTRTQYF. The CDR3 coding sequence is TGTGCCGGCAGCTTGGGAGGGCAAACGAGGACCCAGTACTTC.

The sample holds many counts of this clonotype. The rearrangement links TRBV5-1 to TRBJ1-2; a weak D match, TRBD1 (6 bases). Germline CDR1 SGHRS, CDR2 YFSETQ. The germline V and J ends were trimmed by 0 bases and 5 bases, with 8 bases remaining between them. The CDR3 length is 13 residues. This chain's CDR3 is CASSLGGLYGYTF. The CDR3 DNA reads as TGCGCCAGCAGCTTGGGGGGGCTTTATGGCTACACCTTC.

There are a few counts of this clonotype. The rearrangement uses TRBV6-1 and TRBJ2-3; TRBD2 might be the D (5 bases). Germline CDR1 and CDR2: MNHNS and SASEGT. The CDR3 extends over 14 amino acids. The V and J ends lost 6 bases and 4 bases respectively, with 14 bases between them. The DNA for the CDR3 is TGTGCCAGCAGCCGTGACCTAGCCCCAGATACGCAGTATTTT. It encodes CASSRDLAPDTQYF.

The chain links TRBV19 to TRBJ1-6; no firm D call. The CDR3 sequence is 14 residues long. The V end was cut by 6 bases, the J end by 4 bases, with 10 bases between. The germline V gene has CDR1 LNHDA and CDR2 SQIVND (reference sequence). The CDR3 DNA follows: TGTGCCAGTAGGGAACAAAGTTATAATTCACCCCTCCACTTT. As protein: CASREQSYNSPLHF.

This clonotype was picked up a small number of times. The chain is built from TRBV3-1 and TRBJ2-2; TRBD2 aligns across 7 bases. This CDR3 has 16 amino acids. Losses at the gene ends were 4 bases for V and 4 bases for J; bases not matched to a gene: 9. Germline V gene lookup returns CDR1 LGHDT and CDR2 YNNKEL (reference sequence). As DNA, the CDR3 is TGTGCCAGCAGCCCTCAGCGGGATACGGTCACCGGGGAGCTGTTTTTT. It yields the protein CASSPQRDTVTGELFF.

With regard to this clonotype: Germline is not matched at one junction end, which may reflect a read error. This rearrangement joins TRBV15 to TRBJ2-2; 14 nucleotides agree with TRBD2. CDR3 length: 20 amino acids. Germline assignment: CDR1 LNHNV and CDR2 YYDKDF (reference sequence). CDR3 amino acids: CSTSLPPGLAGAGNTGELFF. In DNA, the CDR3 is TGTTCCACCAGCCTTCCTCCGGGACTAGCGGGAGCTGGAAACACCGGGGAGCTGTTTTTT. The whole variable domain, filled in from reference TRBV15 and TRBJ2-2, reads DAMVIQNPRYQVTQFGKPVTLSCSQTLNHNVMYWYQQKSSQAPKLLFHYYDKDFNNEADTPDNFQSRRPNTSFCFLDIRSPGLGDTAMYLCSTSLPPGLAGAGNTGELFFGEGSRLTVL.

The J gene is TRBJ1-2, the V gene TRBV7-8; possible D gene TRBD1, 5 bases. Deletions cut 5 bases from V and 2 bases from J, with 12 bases between. Germline-derived CDR1 and CDR2 are SGHVS and FQNEAQ. This CDR3 has 14 residues. CDR3 residues: CASSTPTANYGYTF. CDR3 coding DNA: TGTGCCAGCAGCACCCCGACAGCCAACTATGGCTACACCTTC.